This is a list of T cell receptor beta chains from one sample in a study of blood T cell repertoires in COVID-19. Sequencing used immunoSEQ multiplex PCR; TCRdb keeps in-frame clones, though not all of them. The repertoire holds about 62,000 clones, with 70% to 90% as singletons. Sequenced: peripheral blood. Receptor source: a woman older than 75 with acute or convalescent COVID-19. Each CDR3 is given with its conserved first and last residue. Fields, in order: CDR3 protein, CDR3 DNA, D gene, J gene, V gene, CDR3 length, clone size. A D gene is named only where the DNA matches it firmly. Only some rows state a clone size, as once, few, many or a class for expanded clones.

CASSETSGSTDTQYF | TGCGCCAGCAGCGAGACTAGCGGGAGCACAGATACGCAGTATTTT | TRBD2 | TRBJ2-3 | TRBV10-1 | 15 | -
CASSSSGTGEMQYF | TGTGCCAGCAGCTCATCCGGGACAGGGGAAATGCAGTACTTC | TRBD1 | TRBJ2-7 | TRBV5-8 | 14 | -
CASSFLSRANTGELFF | TGTGCCAGCAGTTTCCTCAGCCGGGCGAACACCGGGGAGCTGTTTTTT | - | TRBJ2-2 | TRBV28 | 16 | once
CASSLLFGTGLNSPLHF | TGTGCCAGCAGTTTATTATTCGGGACAGGGTTGAACTCACCCCTCCACTTT | TRBD1 | TRBJ1-6 | TRBV27 | 17 | -
CASSGPGGSTDTQYF | TGTGCCAGCAGTGGCCCCGGGGGATCCACAGATACGCAGTATTTT | - | TRBJ2-3 | TRBV2 | 15 | -
CASSDQGSYEQYF | TGTGCCAGTAGCGACCAGGGGTCCTACGAGCAGTACTTC | - | TRBJ2-7 | TRBV19 | 13 | -
CASSLGASGGYNEQFF | TGTGCCAGCAGCTTGGGTGCTAGCGGGGGATACAATGAGCAGTTCTTC | TRBD2 | TRBJ2-1 | TRBV7-9 | 16 | -
CASSVGTVVDSPLHF | TGTGCCAGCAGCGTAGGGACAGTCGTCGATTCACCCCTCCACTTT | - | TRBJ1-6 | TRBV9 | 15 | -
CASSLDRGVEEQYF | TGCGCCAGCAGCTTGGACAGGGGAGTAGAAGAGCAGTACTTC | TRBD1 | TRBJ2-7 | TRBV4-1 | 14 | -
CASSIQGAVAFF | TGTGCCAGCAGTATACAGGGAGCTGTAGCTTTCTTT | - | TRBJ1-1 | TRBV12-3/TRBV12-4 | 12 | -
CACLFLYGYTF | TGTGCCTGCCTATTCCTCTATGGCTACACCTTC | - | TRBJ1-2 | TRBV30 | 11 | -